This entry lists 11 T cell receptor beta chains sequenced from one sample in a study of esophageal squamous cell carcinoma under preoperative chemotherapy. One entry per CDR3 protein results from TCRdb running MiXCR on the PCR reads. The data show about 32,000 distinct CDR3 sequences, with 50% to 60% seen just once and roughly 23% held by the top ten. Sample time point: after preoperative PTX-NDP chemotherapy. Sampling was performed from a patient given preoperative chemotherapy. These receptors came from a human donor with esophageal squamous cell carcinoma. The donor label of this sample is uncertain.

V and J are TRBV5-5 and TRBJ2-2, with D tentatively TRBD2 (7 bases). Trimming removed 4 bases from V and 6 bases from J, with 13 bases in between. The CDR3 consists of 14 residues. Germline V gene sequence: CDR1 SGHKS, CDR2 YYEKEE (reference sequence). For the CDR3, the DNA is TGTGCCAGCAGCGGGGGGGGCCCCGCCGGGGAGCTGTTTTTT. This codes for CASSGGGPAGELFF.

This clonotype was detected many times. A much larger clonotype is one base distant, so this may be a read error. The V call is TRBV7-8, the J call TRBJ2-5; perhaps TRBD2 as D (7 bases). Germline CDR1 reads SGHVS; CDR2 reads FQNEAQ. V lost 1 base and J lost 11, with 20 bases in between. The length of the CDR3 is 15 residues. The CDR3 region has the DNA TGTGCCAGCAGCTTAGTTTCGGGGGGCACTTATGAGCAGTACTTC. This codes for CASSLVSGGTYEQYF.

The CDR3 region is CAGSGDPATDTQYF. In DNA, the CDR3 is TGTGCGGGCAGTGGGGATCCTGCGACAGATACGCAGTACTTC. The chain links TRBV6-1 to TRBJ2-3; the D gene is possibly TRBD1 (5 bases). The better agreement between TRBJ2-7 and the DNA end casts doubt on the J call. The CDR3 contains 14 residues. Germline CDR1 MNHNS, CDR2 SASEGT.

This clonotype was counted once. One junction end disagrees with the germline gene, perhaps due to a read error. The chain employs TRBV27 and TRBJ2-5; 9 nucleotides line up with TRBD2. This CDR3 is 16 amino acids long. Germline CDR1 MNHEY, CDR2 SMNVEV (reference sequence). The CDR3 sequence: CASGGRGGGDTDTQYF. DNA of the CDR3: TGTGCCAGCGGGGGGCGGGGGGGGGGTGACACAGATACCCAGTATTTC.

The V and J genes are TRBV7-6 and TRBJ2-1, with a weak D call TRBD2 (7 bases). V was cut by 5 bases and J by 13 bases, with 27 bases left in between. This CDR3 spans 16 amino acids. Germline V CDR1 and CDR2: SGHVS, FNYEAQ. CDR3 in amino acids: CASSEGTAGGQETQFF. The CDR3 coding sequence is TGTGCCAGCAGCGAAGGGACTGCCGGGGGGCAAGAGACCCAGTTCTTC.

In this sample, this clonotype turned up many times. The V and J genes are TRBV11-3 and TRBJ2-7; 9 nucleotides agree with TRBD2. From germline, CDR1 is SGHNT and CDR2 YENEEA. The CDR3 runs to 16 residues. V was clipped by 1 base and J by 0 bases; unmatched bases: 4. CDR3: CASSLGKRGVSYEQYF. CDR3 nucleotides: TGTGCCAGCAGCTTAGGAAAGCGGGGGGTCTCCTACGAGCAGTACTTC.

This clonotype was detected only a few times. The rearrangement links TRBV5-4 to TRBJ2-3; D tentatively fits TRBD1 or TRBD2 (5 bases each). Between the trimmed V and J ends, which lost 4 bases and 2 bases, there was a span of 11 bases. This CDR3 has 14 amino acids. CDR1 is SGHNT and CDR2 is YYREEE in the germline V gene (reference sequence). DNA of the CDR3: TGTGCCAGCAGCCCCCGAGGGGCCACAGATACGCAGTATTTT. Translation gives CASSPRGATDTQYF. Supplemented by reference TRBV5-4 and TRBJ2-3, the full variable domain reads ETGVTQSPTHLIKTRGQQVTLRCSSQSGHNTVSWYQQALGQGPQFIFQYYREEENGRGNFPPRFSGLQFPNYSSELNVNALELDDSALYLCASSPRGATDTQYFGPGTRLTVL.

The genes are TRBV28 and TRBJ2-5; 7 bases align to TRBD1. V lost 5 bases to trimming and J lost 6 bases; unmatched junction nucleotides: 6. The germline gives CDR1 MDHEN, CDR2 SYDVKM. The CDR3 extends over 13 amino acids. This CDR3 is CASSTIQGQTQYF. The CDR3 DNA is TGTGCCAGCAGTACTATACAGGGGCAGACCCAGTACTTC.

On this clonotype itself: A read error may produce the germline difference seen at one junction end. The chain carries TRBV7-2 and TRBJ2-3, with D possibly matching TRBD2 (7 bases). CDR3 length equals 17 residues. Germline-derived CDR1 and CDR2 are SGHTA and FQGNSA. The CDR3 nucleotides read TGTGCCAGCAGCTTGGGCCCGGGGGGCGGAGGCACAGATACGCAGTATTTC. Translating gives CASSLGPGGGGTDTQYF. The full variable domain, rest sourced from reference TRBV7-2 and TRBJ2-3, is GAGVSQSPSNKVTEKGKDVELRCDPISGHTALYWYRQSLGQGLEFLIYFQGNSAPDKSGLPSDRFSAERTGGSVSTLTIQRTQQEDSAVYLCASSLGPGGGGTDTQYFGPGTRLTVL.

Worth noting for this clonotype: One end of the junction varies from germline; a read error may be responsible. The CDR3 bases are TGTGCCAGCAGCTTACAGCGTAGCACAAATATTCAGTATTTC. Translated: CASSLQRSTNIQYF. J is TRBJ2-3 and V is TRBV7-2; D is uncertain. Germline values: CDR1 SGHTA, CDR2 FQGNSA. The CDR3 runs to 14 residues.

This sequence joins TRBV7-9 and TRBJ2-5; D is perhaps TRBD1 or TRBD2 (5 bases each). Per the germline V gene, CDR1 is SEHNR and CDR2 is FQNEAQ (reference sequence). V lost 5 bases and J lost 7, with 17 bases in between. The CDR3 is made up of 14 amino acids. CDR3 sequence reads: CASSRIRDGVTQYF. In DNA, the CDR3 is TGTGCCAGCAGCCGAATCCGGGACGGGGTGACCCAGTACTTC.